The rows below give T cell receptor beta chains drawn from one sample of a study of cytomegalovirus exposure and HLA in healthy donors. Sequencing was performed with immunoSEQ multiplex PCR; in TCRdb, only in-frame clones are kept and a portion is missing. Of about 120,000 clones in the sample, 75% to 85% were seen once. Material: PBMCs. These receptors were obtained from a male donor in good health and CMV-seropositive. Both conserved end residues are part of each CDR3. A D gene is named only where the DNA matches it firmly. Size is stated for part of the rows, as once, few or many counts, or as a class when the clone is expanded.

CDR3 DNA: TGTGCCAGCAGTTTATTAAATCCCCCATCGGGAGACTTC
CDR3 protein: CASSLLNPPSGDF
J gene: TRBJ2-7
D gene: .
V gene: TRBV28
clone size: few

CDR3 DNA: TGTGCCAGTAGCCCGACAGGCCCCGAGCAGTTCTTC
CDR3 protein: CASSPTGPEQFF
J gene: TRBJ2-1
D gene: .
V gene: TRBV19
clone size: once

CDR3 DNA: TGTGCCAGCAGTCGACGGAGTAGCAGGAACACTGAAGCTTTCTTT
CDR3 protein: CASSRRSSRNTEAFF
J gene: TRBJ1-1
D gene: .
V gene: TRBV6-5
clone size: .

CDR3 DNA: TGTGCCAGTAGTTCAAGACTCCAGAGGAACACTGAAGCTTTCTTT
CDR3 protein: CASSSRLQRNTEAFF
J gene: TRBJ1-1
D gene: .
V gene: TRBV19
clone size: .

CDR3 DNA: TGTGCCAGCAGTTACCTGGTCGGGGCAGGGGGCACTGAAGCTTTCTTT
CDR3 protein: CASSYLVGAGGTEAFF
J gene: TRBJ1-1
D gene: TRBD1
V gene: TRBV6-5
clone size: .

CDR3 DNA: TGTGCCAGCAGCTGGGGGGGGCGAATGACTAATGAAAAACTGTTTTTT
CDR3 protein: CASSWGGRMTNEKLFF
J gene: TRBJ1-4
D gene: .
V gene: TRBV5-4
clone size: .

CDR3 DNA: TGTGCCAGCAGCTCCTCTGGACAGGGACGATTTAGCAATCAGCCCCAGCATTTT
CDR3 protein: CASSSSGQGRFSNQPQHF
J gene: TRBJ1-5
D gene: TRBD1
V gene: TRBV5-6
clone size: .

CDR3 DNA: TGCAGTGCTAGTGAGAACGAGCAGTACTTC
CDR3 protein: CSASENEQYF
J gene: TRBJ2-7
D gene: .
V gene: TRBV20-1
clone size: .

CDR3 DNA: TGTGCCAGCAGCCAAGACAGGTTTCACTATGGCTACACCTTC
CDR3 protein: CASSQDRFHYGYTF
J gene: TRBJ1-2
D gene: .
V gene: TRBV7-2
clone size: .

CDR3 DNA: TGTGCCAGCAGCCTAGCTGTAGGGGCAGTCGAGCAGTACTTC
CDR3 protein: CASSLAVGAVEQYF
J gene: TRBJ2-7
D gene: .
V gene: TRBV9
clone size: .

CDR3 DNA: TGCGCCAGCAGCCAGAGGACTAGCGGAGATACGCAGTATTTT
CDR3 protein: CASSQRTSGDTQYF
J gene: TRBJ2-3
D gene: TRBD2
V gene: TRBV4-3
clone size: .

CDR3 DNA: TGTGCCAGCAGTTATTACCCGGGTACTGGCTACACCTTC
CDR3 protein: CASSYYPGTGYTF
J gene: TRBJ1-2
D gene: .
V gene: TRBV6-5
clone size: .

CDR3 DNA: TGCGCCAGCAGCTTAGGAGGGTATAGCAATCAGCCCCAGCATTTT
CDR3 protein: CASSLGGYSNQPQHF
J gene: TRBJ1-5
D gene: .
V gene: TRBV5-1
clone size: .

CDR3 DNA: TGTGCCAGCAGTCGACTAACCGGCACAGATACGCAGTATTTT
CDR3 protein: CASSRLTGTDTQYF
J gene: TRBJ2-3
D gene: .
V gene: TRBV28
clone size: .

CDR3 DNA: TGTGCCACCAGCAGAGATCTCCAGGGTTCCTACAATCAGCCCCAGCATTTT
CDR3 protein: CATSRDLQGSYNQPQHF
J gene: TRBJ1-5
D gene: .
V gene: TRBV15
clone size: .

CDR3 DNA: TGTGCCAGCAGTCCCTCCAATGACAGGGGGAATGGCTACACCTTC
CDR3 protein: CASSPSNDRGNGYTF
J gene: TRBJ1-2
D gene: TRBD1
V gene: TRBV14
clone size: .

CDR3 DNA: TGTGCCAGCGCTTTACGGACAGTCTCTAACTCTGGAAACACCATATATTTT
CDR3 protein: CASALRTVSNSGNTIYF
J gene: TRBJ1-3
D gene: .
V gene: TRBV4-2
clone size: .

CDR3 DNA: TGTGCCAGCAGTTTTGTCGGGGGAGGGGGGAATCAGCCCCAGCATTTT
CDR3 protein: CASSFVGGGGNQPQHF
J gene: TRBJ1-5
D gene: .
V gene: TRBV27
clone size: .

CDR3 DNA: TGTGCCTGGAGCGACCCTACAGGGGGCGCCGGTCAGCCCCAGCATTTT
CDR3 protein: CAWSDPTGGAGQPQHF
J gene: TRBJ1-5
D gene: TRBD1
V gene: TRBV30
clone size: .

CDR3 DNA: TGTGCCAGTAGTATATATTCAGGTGATTTCCTAATGGATGGCTACACCTTC
CDR3 protein: CASSIYSGDFLMDGYTF
J gene: TRBJ1-2
D gene: .
V gene: TRBV19
clone size: once

CDR3 DNA: TGCGCCAGCAGCCAAGTTGACAGCACTGAAGCTTTCTTT
CDR3 protein: CASSQVDSTEAFF
J gene: TRBJ1-1
D gene: .
V gene: TRBV4-3
clone size: .

CDR3 DNA: TGTGCCAGCAACGGAGCGGGAGGATGTGAAAAACTGTTTTTT
CDR3 protein: CASNGAGGCEKLFF
J gene: TRBJ1-4
D gene: .
V gene: TRBV7-3
clone size: few

CDR3 DNA: TGTGCCTGGAGGTTGAAGGGGCCGGACACCGGGGAGCTGTTTTTT
CDR3 protein: CAWRLKGPDTGELFF
J gene: TRBJ2-2
D gene: .
V gene: TRBV30
clone size: .

CDR3 DNA: TGCGCCAGCAGCCAACCGGGGAGCGGCGAGCAGTACTTC
CDR3 protein: CASSQPGSGEQYF
J gene: TRBJ2-7
D gene: .
V gene: TRBV4-3
clone size: .

CDR3 DNA: TGTGCCAGCAGTCATGGGGCCAACGTCCTGACTTTC
CDR3 protein: CASSHGANVLTF
J gene: TRBJ2-6
D gene: .
V gene: TRBV9
clone size: .

CDR3 DNA: TGCGCCAGCAGCCCCGGACAGGGGGGGAACTATGGCTACACCTTC
CDR3 protein: CASSPGQGGNYGYTF
J gene: TRBJ1-2
D gene: TRBD1
V gene: TRBV4-1
clone size: few

CDR3 DNA: TGTGCCAGTAGTATAGGGGGAGTAGCCTCCGGGGAGCTGTTTTTT
CDR3 protein: CASSIGGVASGELFF
J gene: TRBJ2-2
D gene: .
V gene: TRBV19
clone size: .

CDR3 DNA: TGTGCCAGCAGCACCGGGACAGGGTTGACCGGGGAGCTGTTTTTT
CDR3 protein: CASSTGTGLTGELFF
J gene: TRBJ2-2
D gene: TRBD1
V gene: TRBV7-3
clone size: .

CDR3 DNA: TGTGCCAGCTCCGCCCAGGGGTTTAACACCGGGGAGCTGTTTTTT
CDR3 protein: CASSAQGFNTGELFF
J gene: TRBJ2-2
D gene: .
V gene: TRBV6-4
clone size: few

CDR3 DNA: TGCGCCAGCAGCCAAATAAATGCGGGAGTAGAGACCCAGTACTTC
CDR3 protein: CASSQINAGVETQYF
J gene: TRBJ2-5
D gene: TRBD2
V gene: TRBV4-3
clone size: .

CDR3 DNA: TGTGCCAGCACTGAACGAGAGGGCCGGGAAAACATTCAGTACTTC
CDR3 protein: CASTEREGRENIQYF
J gene: TRBJ2-4
D gene: .
V gene: TRBV6-1
clone size: .

CDR3 DNA: TGTGCCAGCAGACACCGCTACGAGCAGTACTTC
CDR3 protein: CASRHRYEQYF
J gene: TRBJ2-7
D gene: .
V gene: TRBV28
clone size: .

CDR3 DNA: TGTGCCAGCAGCTTCAGGCTGGGTACGGAAGCTTTCTTT
CDR3 protein: CASSFRLGTEAFF
J gene: TRBJ1-1
D gene: .
V gene: TRBV7-9
clone size: .

CDR3 DNA: TGTGCCAGCAGTTACCGGACAGGGGGTTACACTGAAGCTTTCTTT
CDR3 protein: CASSYRTGGYTEAFF
J gene: TRBJ1-1
D gene: TRBD1
V gene: TRBV6-5
clone size: .

CDR3 DNA: TGTGCCAGCAGCATGACTACTCGGACCGGGGAGCTGTTTTTT
CDR3 protein: CASSMTTRTGELFF
J gene: TRBJ2-2
D gene: .
V gene: TRBV11-2
clone size: medium-sized

CDR3 DNA: TGCGCCAGCAGCCAAGAAAGCCACGGTGAGCAGTTCTTC
CDR3 protein: CASSQESHGEQFF
J gene: TRBJ2-1
D gene: .
V gene: TRBV4-3
clone size: once

CDR3 DNA: TGTGCCAGCAGTTTGGGGCCAGGGTACACAGATACGCAGTATTTT
CDR3 protein: CASSLGPGYTDTQYF
J gene: TRBJ2-3
D gene: .
V gene: TRBV28
clone size: .

CDR3 DNA: TGTGCCAGCAGCCCCAGCGGGAGCCAAGAGACCCAGTACTTC
CDR3 protein: CASSPSGSQETQYF
J gene: TRBJ2-5
D gene: TRBD2
V gene: TRBV7-2
clone size: .

CDR3 DNA: TGTGCCAGCAGCTTGAACCGGGCCCTAGGGGACTACGAGCAGTACTTC
CDR3 protein: CASSLNRALGDYEQYF
J gene: TRBJ2-7
D gene: .
V gene: TRBV7-2
clone size: .

CDR3 DNA: TGTGCCAGCAGCAACACCAGACTAGCGGGAGAAGTCGGCTACGAGCAGTACTTC
CDR3 protein: CASSNTRLAGEVGYEQYF
J gene: TRBJ2-7
D gene: .
V gene: TRBV21-1
clone size: .

CDR3 DNA: TGTGCCAGCAGCGTCGGGACAACAACACGTGGCTACACCTTC
CDR3 protein: CASSVGTTTRGYTF
J gene: TRBJ1-2
D gene: .
V gene: TRBV2
clone size: once

CDR3 DNA: TGTGCTTCCATCAACGAGTTCGGGAATTACAATGAGCAGTTCTTC
CDR3 protein: CASINEFGNYNEQFF
J gene: TRBJ2-1
D gene: .
V gene: TRBV10-3
clone size: few

CDR3 DNA: TGTGCCAGCAGCCACCGGAGCGGGGATACGCAGTATTTT
CDR3 protein: CASSHRSGDTQYF
J gene: TRBJ2-3
D gene: .
V gene: TRBV13
clone size: .

CDR3 DNA: TGTGCCAGCTCACCACCGGCGGGCGTCGAAGCTTTCTTT
CDR3 protein: CASSPPAGVEAFF
J gene: TRBJ1-1
D gene: .
V gene: TRBV18
clone size: .

CDR3 DNA: TGTGCCAGTAGTAAACTAGCGGGAGGGCCCTCCGAGCAGTACTTC
CDR3 protein: CASSKLAGGPSEQYF
J gene: TRBJ2-7
D gene: TRBD2
V gene: TRBV19
clone size: .

CDR3 DNA: TGTGCCAGCTCACGGACAGGGGGCAGCGGGGAGCTGTTTTTT
CDR3 protein: CASSRTGGSGELFF
J gene: TRBJ2-2
D gene: TRBD1
V gene: TRBV18
clone size: .